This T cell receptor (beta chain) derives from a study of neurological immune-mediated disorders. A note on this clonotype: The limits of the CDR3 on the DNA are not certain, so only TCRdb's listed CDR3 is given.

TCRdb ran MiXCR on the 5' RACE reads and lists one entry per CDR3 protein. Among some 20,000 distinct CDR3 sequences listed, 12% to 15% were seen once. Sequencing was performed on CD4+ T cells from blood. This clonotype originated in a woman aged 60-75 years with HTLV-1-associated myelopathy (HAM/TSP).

CDR3 in amino acids: CASSFYICSASRGEFDGYTF. This sequence joins TRBV5-6 and TRBJ1-2; TRBD1 is the table's D call and was not checked against the DNA. CDR1 and CDR2 from the germline V gene are SGHDT and YYEEEE. The CDR3 length is 20 residues, termini included.